The following is a TCR beta chain sequence with its context. Its specificity is not known. The data stem from a study of T cells after yellow fever vaccination. CDR1 MNHEY and CDR2 SVGAGI come from the germline V gene. V lost 4 bases, J lost 4 bases, and 9 bases stayed unmatched. The CDR3 consists of 16 residues. One entry per CDR3 protein, called by TCRdb with MiXCR from the 5' RACE reads. Among 300,000 or so distinct CDR3 sequences listed, roughly 9% were seen once. Study results and caveats: Repertoires obtained by FACS sorting could include abundant clonotypes that entered as contaminants from the bulk population. Clones that expanded after primary vaccination mostly reappeared after the booster (roughly 95% CD4, 80% to 90% CD8). A limited proportion of clonotypes was detected within both the CD4 and CD8 compartments.

The sequences come from CD4+ T cells sorted from PBMCs, collected 5 days after the yellow fever booster vaccination. V and J are TRBV6-5 and TRBJ1-5; TRBD1 agrees at 8 bases. The receptor was isolated from a man between 18 and 35 years old who received the YFV17D yellow fever vaccine. In DNA form, the CDR3 reads TGTGCCAGCAGTTCCATCACAGGGGGAGGAAATCAGCCCCAGCATTTT. This translates into CASSSITGGGNQPQHF.